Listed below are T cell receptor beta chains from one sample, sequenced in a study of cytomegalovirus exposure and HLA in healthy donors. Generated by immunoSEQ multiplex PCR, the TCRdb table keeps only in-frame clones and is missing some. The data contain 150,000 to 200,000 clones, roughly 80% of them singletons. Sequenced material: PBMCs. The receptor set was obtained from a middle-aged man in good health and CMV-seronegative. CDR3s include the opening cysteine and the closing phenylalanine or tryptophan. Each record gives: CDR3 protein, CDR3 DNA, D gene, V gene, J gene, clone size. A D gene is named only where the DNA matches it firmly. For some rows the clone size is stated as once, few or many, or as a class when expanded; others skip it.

CDR3 protein: CASSLGGLAGFGELFF
CDR3 DNA: TGCGCCAGCAGCTTGGGAGGACTAGCGGGGTTCGGGGAGCTGTTTTTT
D gene: TRBD2
V gene: TRBV5-1
J gene: TRBJ2-2
clone size: NA

CDR3 protein: CASSQDRYKTEAFF
CDR3 DNA: TGCGCCAGCAGCCAAGACAGGTACAAGACTGAAGCTTTCTTT
D gene: NA
V gene: TRBV4-3
J gene: TRBJ1-1
clone size: few

CDR3 protein: CASSPDQGRNSPLHF
CDR3 DNA: TGTGCCAGCTCACCAGATCAGGGGCGTAATTCACCCCTCCACTTT
D gene: NA
V gene: TRBV18
J gene: TRBJ1-6
clone size: NA

CDR3 protein: CASNSGGAYNEQFF
CDR3 DNA: TGTGCCAGCAACAGCGGGGGGGCTTACAATGAGCAGTTCTTC
D gene: TRBD2
V gene: TRBV7-8
J gene: TRBJ2-1
clone size: NA

CDR3 protein: CASTADGTRTQYF
CDR3 DNA: TGCGCCAGCACCGCGGACGGGACTAGAACGCAGTATTTT
D gene: TRBD2
V gene: TRBV5-1
J gene: TRBJ2-3
clone size: once

CDR3 protein: CASSDRDNNEAFF
CDR3 DNA: TGTGCCAGCAGCGACCGGGACAATAACGAAGCTTTCTTT
D gene: NA
V gene: TRBV7-9
J gene: TRBJ1-1
clone size: NA

CDR3 protein: CASSQGSADTQYF
CDR3 DNA: TGCGCCAGCAGCCAAGGTTCCGCGGATACGCAGTATTTT
D gene: NA
V gene: TRBV4-1
J gene: TRBJ2-3
clone size: few

CDR3 protein: CASSQGQNYGYTF
CDR3 DNA: TGTGCCAGCAGCCAAGGACAGAACTATGGCTACACCTTC
D gene: NA
V gene: TRBV14
J gene: TRBJ1-2
clone size: NA

CDR3 protein: CASSSLAGGQETQYF
CDR3 DNA: TGTGCCAGCAGCTCCTTAGCGGGGGGTCAAGAGACCCAGTACTTC
D gene: TRBD2
V gene: TRBV13
J gene: TRBJ2-5
clone size: NA

CDR3 protein: CASSLNRGVDGYTF
CDR3 DNA: TGTGCCAGCAGCTTAAACAGGGGGGTAGATGGCTACACCTTC
D gene: TRBD1
V gene: TRBV7-2
J gene: TRBJ1-2
clone size: once

CDR3 protein: CASSQESAVDTDTQYF
CDR3 DNA: TGCGCCAGCAGCCAAGAGAGCGCAGTGGACACAGATACGCAGTATTTT
D gene: NA
V gene: TRBV4-3
J gene: TRBJ2-3
clone size: NA

CDR3 protein: CASSLGLGQAYGYTF
CDR3 DNA: TGTGCCAGCAGCTTAGGCTTGGGACAGGCCTATGGCTACACCTTC
D gene: TRBD1
V gene: TRBV7-9
J gene: TRBJ1-2
clone size: NA

CDR3 protein: CSVVGNSVEAFF
CDR3 DNA: TGCAGCGTTGTCGGGAATTCGGTTGAAGCCTTCTTT
D gene: NA
V gene: TRBV29-1
J gene: TRBJ1-1
clone size: NA